The 15 T cell receptor beta chains below come from one sample, sequenced in a study of cytomegalovirus exposure and HLA in healthy donors. Primers for the PCR totalled 60 Vbeta and 13 Jbeta. The table came from immunoSEQ multiplex PCR; TCRdb's copy has only in-frame clones and leaves some out. This table holds roughly 150,000 clones, roughly 65% found once. Sequences were obtained from PBMCs. These receptors originate from a man aged 60 to 69 in good health and CMV-seronegative.

This clone has more than one count but fewer than ten. The chain recombines TRBV5-5 with TRBJ1-1; no clear D gene. V was cut by 2 bases and J by 1 base, with 12 bases left in between. This CDR3 has 15 amino acids. Germline lookup yields CDR1 SGHKS and CDR2 YYEKEE (reference sequence). The CDR3 DNA follows: TGTGCCAGCAGCTTTAGTCCAGGTGGGAACACTGAAGCTTTCTTT. Its translation is CASSFSPGGNTEAFF.

This clone has a single count. This sequence joins TRBV7-3 and TRBJ1-5; 10 bases agree with TRBD1. In germline, CDR1 is SGHTA, CDR2 FQGTGA. The CDR3 extends over 15 amino acids. J lost 9 bases, V lost 1 base, and 6 bases had no gene match. Written as DNA, the CDR3 is TGTGCCAGCAGCTTAAACGGGGGACAGGGGATGCCCCAGCATTTT. This encodes CASSLNGGQGMPQHF.

This chain uses TRBV7-6 with TRBJ2-3; a weak D match, TRBD2 (6 bases). This CDR3 region has 17 residues. The germline V and J ends were trimmed by 3 bases and 3 bases, with 19 bases remaining between them. Germline CDR1 is SGHVS and CDR2 is FNYEAQ. In DNA, the CDR3 is TGTGCCAGCAGCTTCCCCGCCGGAGGGAGAGGGACAGATACGCAGTATTTT. Its protein is CASSFPAGGRGTDTQYF.

This clone was seen only once. This chain uses TRBV19 with TRBJ1-5, with 10 bases aligning to TRBD1. Germline V lookup: CDR1 LNHDA, CDR2 SQIVND (reference sequence). The CDR3 is 15 residues long. V lost 9 bases to trimming and J lost 4 bases; unmatched junction nucleotides: 9. The CDR3 bases are TGTGCCAGCCGGGGGGGACAGGGGCGTAATCAGCCCCAGCATTTT. This encodes CASRGGQGRNQPQHF.

This clone appeared a few times. The V gene is TRBV7-9, the J gene TRBJ2-7, with D perhaps matching TRBD1 (6 bases). Germline CDR1 is SEHNR and CDR2 is FQNEAQ (reference sequence). V lost 9 bases and J lost 1, with 13 bases in between. This CDR3 region has 13 residues. The CDR3 region is CASGTPISYEQYF. The DNA for the CDR3 is TGTGCCAGTGGGACACCAATATCCTACGAGCAGTACTTC. The entire variable domain, with the rest obtained from reference TRBV7-9 and TRBJ2-7, is as follows: DTGVSQNPRHKITKRGQNVTFRCDPISEHNRLYWYRQTLGQGPEFLTYFQNEAQLEKSRLLSDRFSAERPKGSFSTLEIQRTEQGDSAMYLCASGTPISYEQYFGPGTRLTVT.

The chain uses TRBV30 and TRBJ1-1; D unresolved. Per the germline V gene, CDR1 is GTSNPN and CDR2 is SVGIG (reference sequence). This CDR3 spans 13 amino acids. V was clipped by 1 base and J by 2 bases, with 8 bases between them. The CDR3 sequence: CAWSGGINTEAFF. CDR3 nucleotide sequence: TGTGCCTGGAGTGGAGGTATTAACACTGAAGCTTTCTTT.

The chain is built from TRBV27 and TRBJ2-7, with 7 bases that match TRBD1. Germline V lookup: CDR1 MNHEY, CDR2 SMNVEV (reference sequence). The CDR3 covers 15 residues. The J segment lost 5 bases and the V segment lost 5 bases, leaving 12 bases of the junction unmatched. The CDR3 loop reads CASSPIPRQGDEQYF. DNA of the CDR3: TGTGCCAGCAGTCCTATACCCCGACAGGGAGACGAGCAGTACTTC.

The DNA of the CDR3 is TGCGCCAGCAGCCCCCGACTAGCGGGAGAGGTAGATACGCAGTATTTT. It is translated as CASSPRLAGEVDTQYF. The chain links TRBV5-1 to TRBJ2-3; 12 bases align to TRBD2. CDR3 length: 16 amino acids. V shed 4 bases and J 5 bases; nucleotides not matched to a gene: 8. The V gene's germline CDR1 is SGHRS and CDR2 YFSETQ.

The chain employs TRBV4-2 and TRBJ2-5, with unresolved D. Between the trimmed V and J ends, which lost 0 bases and 4 bases, there was a span of 12 bases. CDR3 length: 15 residues. Germline values: CDR1 LGHNA, CDR2 YNFKEQ. The CDR3 spells CASSQDPGSLETQYF. The CDR3 DNA reads as TGTGCCAGCAGCCAAGATCCGGGTTCTCTAGAGACCCAGTACTTC.

The rearrangement links TRBV6-6 to TRBJ2-7, with 7 bases identical to TRBD2. The CDR3 runs to 16 residues. Germline CDR1 reads MNHNY; CDR2 reads SVGAGI (reference sequence). The trim removed 0 bases at V and 3 bases at J, leaving 8 bases unmatched. This chain's CDR3 is CASSYSPGGVGYEQYF. CDR3 sequence (DNA): TGTGCCAGCAGTTACTCCCCGGGGGGAGTGGGCTACGAGCAGTACTTC.

V gene TRBV29-1 combines with J gene TRBJ2-1, with 9 bases that match TRBD2. This CDR3 is built from 13 residues. Germline lookup yields CDR1 SQVTM and CDR2 ANQGSEA. Unmatched junction bases numbered 8, after V lost 7 bases and J lost 7 bases. This CDR3 is CSAPREGQNEQFF. As DNA, the CDR3 is TGCAGCGCACCGCGGGAGGGCCAGAATGAGCAGTTCTTC.

The CDR3 nucleotides are TGTGCCAGCAGATTAACCCGGGGTAACACTGAAGCTTTCTTT. It codes for CASRLTRGNTEAFF. The chain employs TRBV6-5 and TRBJ1-1; D is undetermined. The germline V and J ends were trimmed by 6 bases and 2 bases, with 13 bases remaining between them. CDR1 and CDR2 from the germline V gene are MNHEY and SVGAGI. The CDR3 spans 14 residues.

The chain employs TRBV19 and TRBJ2-5; TRBD2 agrees at 7 bases. Germline-derived CDR1 and CDR2 are LNHDA and SQIVND (reference sequence). Trimming removed 6 bases from V and 1 base from J; junction bases left unmatched: 8. The CDR3 contains 15 residues. Here the CDR3 DNA reads TGTGCCAGTAGCCCTAGGGCTAGCGGCCAAGAGACCCAGTACTTC. It translates to CASSPRASGQETQYF.

The chain links TRBV7-2 to TRBJ2-1; maybe TRBD2 (5 bases). Trimming left V 5 bases short and J 2 bases short, with 10 bases between. Germline V CDR1 and CDR2: SGHTA, FQGNSA. This CDR3 spans 14 amino acids. The CDR3 loop reads CASSPPGTYNEQFF. CDR3 nucleotides: TGTGCCAGCAGCCCCCCCGGGACCTACAATGAGCAGTTCTTC. Based on the CDR3 plus reference TRBV7-2 and TRBJ2-1, the full variable domain is GAGVSQSPSNKVTEKGKDVELRCDPISGHTALYWYRQSLGQGLEFLIYFQGNSAPDKSGLPSDRFSAERTGGSVSTLTIQRTQQEDSAVYLCASSPPGTYNEQFFGPGTRLTVL.

The chain combines TRBV2 with TRBJ2-7, with D tentatively TRBD1 (6 bases). Germline-derived CDR1 and CDR2 are SNHLY and FYNNEI. The CDR3 loop spans 13 amino acids. Trimming removed 3 bases at V and 2 bases at J, with 8 bases between. CDR3 sequence: CASSDGTTYEQYF. The CDR3 DNA reads as TGTGCCAGCAGTGACGGGACAACCTACGAGCAGTACTTC.